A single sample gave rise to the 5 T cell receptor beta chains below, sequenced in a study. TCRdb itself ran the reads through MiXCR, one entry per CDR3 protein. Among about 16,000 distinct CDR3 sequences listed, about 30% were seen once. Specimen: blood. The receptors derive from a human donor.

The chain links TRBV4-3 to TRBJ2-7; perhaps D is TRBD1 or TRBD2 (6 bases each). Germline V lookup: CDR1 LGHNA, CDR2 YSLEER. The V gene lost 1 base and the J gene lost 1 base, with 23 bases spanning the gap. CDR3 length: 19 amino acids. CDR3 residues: CASSQVRVRGGSLSYEQYF. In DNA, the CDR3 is TGCGCCAGCAGCCAAGTAAGGGTCAGGGGAGGCTCGCTTTCCTACGAGCAGTACTTC.

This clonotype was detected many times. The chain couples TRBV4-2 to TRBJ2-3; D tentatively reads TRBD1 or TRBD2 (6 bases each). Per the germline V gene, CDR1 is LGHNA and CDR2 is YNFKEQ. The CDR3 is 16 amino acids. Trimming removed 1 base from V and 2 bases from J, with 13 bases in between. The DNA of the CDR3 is TGTGCCAGCAGCCAAGCGACAGGAGGGTTCACAGATACGCAGTATTTT. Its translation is CASSQATGGFTDTQYF.

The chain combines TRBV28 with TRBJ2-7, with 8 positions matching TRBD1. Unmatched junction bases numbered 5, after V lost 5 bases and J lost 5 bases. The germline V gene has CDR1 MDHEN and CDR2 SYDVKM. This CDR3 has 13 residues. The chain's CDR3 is CASSHRGVNEQYF. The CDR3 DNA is TGTGCCAGCAGTCACAGGGGGGTCAACGAGCAGTACTTC.

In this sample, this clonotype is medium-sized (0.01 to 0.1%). Here the CDR3 reads CASSLRGDTSGQETQYF. CDR3 DNA: TGTGCCAGCAGTCTCCGAGGGGATACTAGCGGCCAGGAGACCCAGTACTTC. The rearrangement links TRBV2 to TRBJ2-5, with 8 bases aligning to TRBD2. This CDR3 is built from 17 residues. Germline-derived CDR1 and CDR2 are SNHLY and FYNNEI. Trimming removed 5 bases from V and 5 bases from J; junction bases left unmatched: 16. Complete variable domain (other parts from reference TRBV2 and TRBJ2-5): EPEVTQTPSHQVTQMGQEVILRCVPISNHLYFYWYRQILGQKVEFLVSFYNNEISEKSEIFDDQFSVERPDGSNFTLKIRSTKLEDSAMYFCASSLRGDTSGQETQYFGPGTRLLVL.

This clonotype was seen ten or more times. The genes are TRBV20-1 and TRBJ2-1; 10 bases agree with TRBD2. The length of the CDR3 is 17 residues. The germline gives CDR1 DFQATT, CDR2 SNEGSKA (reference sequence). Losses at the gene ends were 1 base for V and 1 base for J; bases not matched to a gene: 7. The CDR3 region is CSARVWSGRGSYNEQFF. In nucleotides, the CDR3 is TGCAGTGCTAGAGTGTGGAGCGGGAGGGGATCCTACAATGAGCAGTTCTTC.